Listed below are T cell receptor beta chains from one sample, sequenced in a study of cytomegalovirus exposure and HLA in healthy donors. The table came from immunoSEQ multiplex PCR; TCRdb's copy has only in-frame clones and leaves some out. The data hold about 200,000 clones, with around 86% observed a single time. The sequencing input was PBMCs. Receptors originate from a woman under 30 in good health and CMV-seropositive. CDR3s include the opening cysteine and the closing phenylalanine or tryptophan. D genes are given only for firm matches. Rows give clone size only sometimes, using once, few, many, or a class for an expanded clone.

D gene: .; J gene: TRBJ1-2; clone size: .; V gene: TRBV19; CDR3 DNA: TGTGCCAGTAAAGGCAGGGGCAACTATGGCTACACCTTC; CDR3 protein: CASKGRGNYGYTF
D gene: .; J gene: TRBJ2-7; clone size: .; V gene: TRBV19; CDR3 DNA: TGTGCCAGTAGTTCCGGGTACGAGCAGTACTTC; CDR3 protein: CASSSGYEQYF
D gene: .; J gene: TRBJ1-4; clone size: .; V gene: TRBV27; CDR3 DNA: TGTGCCAGCAGGGACTACGGGGTAGGGGAAAAACTGTTTTTT; CDR3 protein: CASRDYGVGEKLFF
D gene: .; J gene: TRBJ1-4; clone size: .; V gene: TRBV10-1; CDR3 DNA: TGCGCCAGCTCCCTTGGGAGACTCGCAACTAATGAAAAACTGTTTTTT; CDR3 protein: CASSLGRLATNEKLFF
D gene: .; J gene: TRBJ1-5; clone size: .; V gene: TRBV29-1; CDR3 DNA: TGCAGCGTTGAAGTGGGGGGTTCTCAGCCCCAGCATTTT; CDR3 protein: CSVEVGGSQPQHF
D gene: .; J gene: TRBJ2-3; clone size: .; V gene: TRBV11-2; CDR3 DNA: TGTGCCAGCAGGGATATGAGCGGGAGAGGGGGCGATACGCAGTATTTT; CDR3 protein: CASRDMSGRGGDTQYF
D gene: .; J gene: TRBJ1-2; clone size: .; V gene: TRBV6-6; CDR3 DNA: TGTGCCAGCAGCGCCAATACAGCTAACTATGGCTACACCTTC; CDR3 protein: CASSANTANYGYTF
D gene: .; J gene: TRBJ1-2; clone size: .; V gene: TRBV27; CDR3 DNA: TGTGCCAGCAGTCCCCTAGGCGGTCGTTTTGGCTACACCTTC; CDR3 protein: CASSPLGGRFGYTF
D gene: .; J gene: TRBJ2-2; clone size: few; V gene: TRBV6-1; CDR3 DNA: TGTGCCAGCGGTGGCGGGACAGTCACCGGGGAGCTGTTTTTT; CDR3 protein: CASGGGTVTGELFF
D gene: .; J gene: TRBJ2-7; clone size: .; V gene: TRBV7-8; CDR3 DNA: TGTGCCAGCAGCTCCAGTAAGAGGGGGGGCTCTGCCTACGAGCAGTACTTC; CDR3 protein: CASSSSKRGGSAYEQYF
D gene: .; J gene: TRBJ1-4; clone size: .; V gene: TRBV2; CDR3 DNA: TGTGCCAGCAGTGAAACCCGTCTCCAGGGTGAAAAACTGTTTTTT; CDR3 protein: CASSETRLQGEKLFF
D gene: TRBD1; J gene: TRBJ1-5; clone size: .; V gene: TRBV5-1; CDR3 DNA: TGCGCCAGCAGCTTGGGGGACAGTTACAATCAGCCCCAGCATTTT; CDR3 protein: CASSLGDSYNQPQHF
D gene: .; J gene: TRBJ2-1; clone size: .; V gene: TRBV27; CDR3 DNA: TGTGCCAGCAGTTTATCGAGGCAGGGCAATGAGCAGTTCTTC; CDR3 protein: CASSLSRQGNEQFF
D gene: TRBD1; J gene: TRBJ1-1; clone size: .; V gene: TRBV7-9; CDR3 DNA: TGTGCCAGCATCCCCGACAGGGCCCGCACTGAAGCTTTCTTT; CDR3 protein: CASIPDRARTEAFF
D gene: .; J gene: TRBJ2-7; clone size: .; V gene: TRBV4-1; CDR3 DNA: TGCGCCAGCAGCCAAGAGGGACAAGACTACGAGCAGTACTTC; CDR3 protein: CASSQEGQDYEQYF
D gene: .; J gene: TRBJ1-1; clone size: .; V gene: TRBV5-4; CDR3 DNA: TGTGCCAGCAGCGTGGGAGGGAGGCGGGATGGTAAAACTGAAGCTTTCTTT; CDR3 protein: CASSVGGRRDGKTEAFF
D gene: .; J gene: TRBJ1-3; clone size: once; V gene: TRBV7-9; CDR3 DNA: TGTGCCAGCAGCCCCGGGACTTCTGGAAACACCATATATTTT; CDR3 protein: CASSPGTSGNTIYF
D gene: .; J gene: TRBJ1-5; clone size: .; V gene: TRBV27; CDR3 DNA: TGTGCCAGCAGTTATATAGGGCCGGGAACCGGGCCCCAGCATTTT; CDR3 protein: CASSYIGPGTGPQHF
D gene: TRBD1; J gene: TRBJ1-2; clone size: .; V gene: TRBV11-1; CDR3 DNA: TGTGCCAGCAGCTTAAGAGGGGGCGGCTATGGCTACACCTTC; CDR3 protein: CASSLRGGGYGYTF
D gene: TRBD1; J gene: TRBJ1-1; clone size: .; V gene: TRBV14; CDR3 DNA: TGTGCCAGCAGCCTAGGGGGCTGGGGGAACACTGAAGCTTTCTTT; CDR3 protein: CASSLGGWGNTEAFF
D gene: TRBD1; J gene: TRBJ2-7; clone size: .; V gene: TRBV9; CDR3 DNA: TGTGCCAGCAGCGTGGCCCCAGGGGGCACGTACGAGCAGTACTTC; CDR3 protein: CASSVAPGGTYEQYF
D gene: .; J gene: TRBJ2-1; clone size: .; V gene: TRBV6-1; CDR3 DNA: TGTGCCAGCGGCAACAGGGCTGGGAACTACAATGAGCAGTTCTTC; CDR3 protein: CASGNRAGNYNEQFF
D gene: .; J gene: TRBJ2-7; clone size: .; V gene: TRBV28; CDR3 DNA: TGTGCCAGCAGTCCTCGAACGATGCGCACCACCTACGAGCAGTACTTC; CDR3 protein: CASSPRTMRTTYEQYF
D gene: .; J gene: TRBJ1-2; clone size: .; V gene: TRBV9; CDR3 DNA: TGTGCCAGCAGCGTAGTAATCGGCTATGGCTACACCTTC; CDR3 protein: CASSVVIGYGYTF
D gene: TRBD2; J gene: TRBJ2-5; clone size: .; V gene: TRBV12-5; CDR3 DNA: TGTGCTAGTGGTTTGGTACTGTGGGGACTACCCATGGGCCAAGAGACCCAGTACTTC; CDR3 protein: CASGLVLWGLPMGQETQYF
D gene: .; J gene: TRBJ2-7; clone size: .; V gene: TRBV9; CDR3 DNA: TGTGCCAGCAGCCCAATAGGACAGGGAGGGTCCGACGAGCAGTACTTC; CDR3 protein: CASSPIGQGGSDEQYF
D gene: .; J gene: TRBJ1-2; clone size: .; V gene: TRBV25-1; CDR3 DNA: TGTGCCAGCAGTGCCGGACACGGAGCTAACTATGGCTACACCTTC; CDR3 protein: CASSAGHGANYGYTF
D gene: .; J gene: TRBJ2-7; clone size: .; V gene: TRBV20-1; CDR3 DNA: TGCAGTGCTAGGACTAAGTACGAGCAGTACTTC; CDR3 protein: CSARTKYEQYF
D gene: .; J gene: TRBJ2-2; clone size: .; V gene: TRBV27; CDR3 DNA: TGTGCCACCACCTCCACCGGGTTTACCCCCGGGGAGCTGTTTTTT; CDR3 protein: CATTSTGFTPGELFF
D gene: TRBD1; J gene: TRBJ1-1; clone size: few; V gene: TRBV27; CDR3 DNA: TGTGCCAGCAGTTGGGACCAGGGACAGGGAACTGAAGCTTTCTTT; CDR3 protein: CASSWDQGQGTEAFF
D gene: .; J gene: TRBJ2-1; clone size: .; V gene: TRBV11-2; CDR3 DNA: TGTGCCAGCAGCTACGACGGGTTTTACAATGAGCAGTTCTTC; CDR3 protein: CASSYDGFYNEQFF
D gene: .; J gene: TRBJ1-5; clone size: few; V gene: TRBV27; CDR3 DNA: TGTGCCAGCAGTCCCTCAGTGAATAGCAATCAGCCCCAGCATTTT; CDR3 protein: CASSPSVNSNQPQHF
D gene: .; J gene: TRBJ2-7; clone size: .; V gene: TRBV30; CDR3 DNA: TGTGCCTGGGGACGGGAACCCAGCTCCTACGAGCAGTACTTC; CDR3 protein: CAWGREPSSYEQYF
D gene: .; J gene: TRBJ2-1; clone size: few; V gene: TRBV7-3; CDR3 DNA: TGTGCCAGCAGCTTCGCGGGCTCCTCCTACAATGAGCAGTTCTTC; CDR3 protein: CASSFAGSSYNEQFF
D gene: .; J gene: TRBJ1-1; clone size: .; V gene: TRBV30; CDR3 DNA: TGTGCCTTAACCCCGGGACACCTAAACACTGAAGCTTTCTTT; CDR3 protein: CALTPGHLNTEAFF
D gene: TRBD1; J gene: TRBJ2-1; clone size: .; V gene: TRBV6-4; CDR3 DNA: TGTGCCAGCAGCAGGGGGAATGAGCAGTTCTTC; CDR3 protein: CASSRGNEQFF
D gene: .; J gene: TRBJ2-7; clone size: .; V gene: TRBV28; CDR3 DNA: TGTGCCAGCAGTGAGCCAGGGACCTACGAGCAGTACTTC; CDR3 protein: CASSEPGTYEQYF
D gene: TRBD2; J gene: TRBJ2-3; clone size: .; V gene: TRBV27; CDR3 DNA: TGTGCCAGCAGTTTATCGCTAGCGGGAGAAGATACGCAGTATTTT; CDR3 protein: CASSLSLAGEDTQYF
D gene: .; J gene: TRBJ2-7; clone size: few; V gene: TRBV7-9; CDR3 DNA: TGTGCCAGCAGCTTGGAAGGCGCCCTAGACGAGCAGTACTTC; CDR3 protein: CASSLEGALDEQYF
D gene: .; J gene: TRBJ1-1; clone size: .; V gene: TRBV5-1; CDR3 DNA: TGCGCCAGCAGCCCGGAATCTGCAGGGAACACTGAAGCTTTCTTT; CDR3 protein: CASSPESAGNTEAFF
D gene: .; J gene: TRBJ2-1; clone size: .; V gene: TRBV28; CDR3 DNA: TGTGCCAGCAGTTTGCGGACCAGGGGAGCGTCGCAGTTCTTC; CDR3 protein: CASSLRTRGASQFF
D gene: TRBD1; J gene: TRBJ1-1; clone size: .; V gene: TRBV7-2; CDR3 DNA: TGTGCCAGCAGCTTGTTCGGGACAGGGGCCTTTGTCACTGAAGCTTTCTTT; CDR3 protein: CASSLFGTGAFVTEAFF
D gene: TRBD2; J gene: TRBJ2-7; clone size: .; V gene: TRBV4-1; CDR3 DNA: TGCGCCAGCAGCCAAGAAGAGGGGACTAGCGTATACGAGCAGTACTTC; CDR3 protein: CASSQEEGTSVYEQYF
D gene: .; J gene: TRBJ2-7; clone size: once; V gene: TRBV13; CDR3 DNA: TGTGCCAGCAGCTTAGCCCTAAACTCCTACGAGCAGTACTTC; CDR3 protein: CASSLALNSYEQYF
D gene: TRBD1; J gene: TRBJ2-7; clone size: few; V gene: TRBV30; CDR3 DNA: TGTGCCTGGGGCGCCGGGACAGGCTTCTACGAGCAGTACTTC; CDR3 protein: CAWGAGTGFYEQYF
D gene: .; J gene: TRBJ1-2; clone size: .; V gene: TRBV9; CDR3 DNA: TGTGCCAGCAGCTTTGGGCGGGGGGACGGGCGGGGCTACACCTTC; CDR3 protein: CASSFGRGDGRGYTF
D gene: .; J gene: TRBJ2-2; clone size: .; V gene: TRBV15; CDR3 DNA: TGTGCCACCAGCAGCGGTGGATCGTGGGCCACCGGGGAGCTGTTTTTT; CDR3 protein: CATSSGGSWATGELFF
D gene: .; J gene: TRBJ2-1; clone size: .; V gene: TRBV15; CDR3 DNA: TGTGCCACCAGCAGGAGCGCAGGGTCCGGTGAGCAGTTCTTC; CDR3 protein: CATSRSAGSGEQFF
D gene: TRBD2; J gene: TRBJ2-1; clone size: .; V gene: TRBV2; CDR3 DNA: TGTGCCAGCAGGCCGACTAGCGGCCAATACAATGAGCAGTTCTTC; CDR3 protein: CASRPTSGQYNEQFF
D gene: TRBD2; J gene: TRBJ2-5; clone size: .; V gene: TRBV27; CDR3 DNA: TGTGCCAGCCGACTAGCGGGAGAAGGAGAGACCCAGTACTTC; CDR3 protein: CASRLAGEGETQYF
D gene: .; J gene: TRBJ1-2; clone size: few; V gene: TRBV30; CDR3 DNA: TGTGCCTGGAGGCCCGACGGGACTGGCTATGGCTACACCTTC; CDR3 protein: CAWRPDGTGYGYTF
D gene: .; J gene: TRBJ1-1; clone size: few; V gene: TRBV7-9; CDR3 DNA: TGTGCCAGCAGCTTAGAAAGAGGGAACACTGAAGCTTTCTTT; CDR3 protein: CASSLERGNTEAFF
D gene: TRBD2; J gene: TRBJ2-1; clone size: .; V gene: TRBV25-1; CDR3 DNA: TGTGCCAGCAGCATAGCGGGAGGAGGGAATGAGCAGTTCTTC; CDR3 protein: CASSIAGGGNEQFF
D gene: .; J gene: TRBJ1-5; clone size: .; V gene: TRBV7-9; CDR3 DNA: TGTGCCAGCAGCTTAGGTTCCCTTAGCAATCAGCCCCAGCATTTT; CDR3 protein: CASSLGSLSNQPQHF
D gene: .; J gene: TRBJ2-7; clone size: .; V gene: TRBV28; CDR3 DNA: TGTGCCAGCAGTCCAGGGGTCGAGCAGTACTTC; CDR3 protein: CASSPGVEQYF
D gene: .; J gene: TRBJ2-7; clone size: .; V gene: TRBV6-1; CDR3 DNA: TGTGCCAGCAATTCTCAGGGCAGGGTCTTCGCCGAGCAGTACTTC; CDR3 protein: CASNSQGRVFAEQYF
D gene: .; J gene: TRBJ2-1; clone size: once; V gene: TRBV28; CDR3 DNA: TGTGCCAGCAGTTTGAGGGATGAGCAGTTCTTC; CDR3 protein: CASSLRDEQFF
D gene: TRBD1; J gene: TRBJ2-7; clone size: .; V gene: TRBV27; CDR3 DNA: TGTGCCAGCAGTTGGCGAGACAGGGACTACGAGCAGTACTTC; CDR3 protein: CASSWRDRDYEQYF
D gene: .; J gene: TRBJ2-4; clone size: .; V gene: TRBV20-1; CDR3 DNA: TGCAGTGCTAGTCCTAGCGCGATTCAGTACTTC; CDR3 protein: CSASPSAIQYF
D gene: .; J gene: TRBJ2-7; clone size: once; V gene: TRBV19; CDR3 DNA: TGTGCCAGTAAGGGCATGACTACCTCCTACGAGCAGTACTTC; CDR3 protein: CASKGMTTSYEQYF